This T cell receptor (beta chain) was identified in a study of blood T cell repertoires in COVID-19. Study details: Acute-phase and convalescent COVID-19 samples originated in the United States, Italy and Spain. T cells, B-cell-depleted T cells, or PBMCs provided the cDNA or gDNA that served as material.

Original methodology: Reference gene primer amplification in the assay estimated nucleated cell counts. Generated by immunoSEQ multiplex PCR, the TCRdb table keeps only in-frame clones and is missing some. V, J and clone size are those of that table, while D and trimming were read from the DNA. The data show 90,000 to 100,000 clones, 70% to 85% seen once. A few counts support this clone. This TCR was recovered from a woman in her sixties or seventies with acute or convalescent COVID-19. Sequencing used peripheral blood.

CDR3 loop: CASSEVSPTGELFF. For the CDR3, the DNA is TGCGCCAGCAGTGAGGTGTCCCCAACCGGGGAGCTGTTTTTT. This chain connects TRBV10-1 to TRBJ2-2; D unclear. Germline CDR1 reads WNHNN; CDR2 reads SYGVQD (reference sequence). V dropped 2 bases and J dropped 5 bases, with 9 bases sitting between them. The length of the CDR3 is 14 residues.